Listed here are 2 T cell receptor beta chains from one sample, sequenced in a study of shared clonotypes between healthy human individuals. The protocol was immunoSEQ multiplex PCR, while the TCRdb copy is restricted to in-frame clones and leaves out a portion. The sample comprises approximately 400,000 clones, approximately 97% of which are singletons, and approximately 0.32% rests with the top ten. Source material: memory CD8+ T cells sorted from blood. Sample subset: CD45RO+ cells pooled with CCR7-negative TemRA cells. The receptor set was obtained from a man aged 25-40 years in good health.

The chain joins TRBV14 to TRBJ2-7; D not certain. Germline V gene data show CDR1 as SGHDN and CDR2 as FVKESK. There are 14 residues in the CDR3. The V end was cut by 0 bases, the J end by 1 base, with 7 bases between. CDR3 sequence reads: CASSQDGRSYEQYF. CDR3 nucleotide sequence: TGTGCCAGCAGCCAAGATGGACGATCCTACGAGCAGTACTTC.

The chain uses TRBV2 and TRBJ1-5, with TRBD1 identical over 7 bases. V shed 6 bases, J shed 6 bases, and the junction held 5 bases outside the gene matches. Germline V gene sequence: CDR1 SNHLY, CDR2 FYNNEI. The CDR3 is 13 residues long. Here the CDR3 DNA reads TGTGCCAGCAGGACAGGGAGAAGTCAGCCCCAGCATTTT. Its translation is CASRTGRSQPQHF.